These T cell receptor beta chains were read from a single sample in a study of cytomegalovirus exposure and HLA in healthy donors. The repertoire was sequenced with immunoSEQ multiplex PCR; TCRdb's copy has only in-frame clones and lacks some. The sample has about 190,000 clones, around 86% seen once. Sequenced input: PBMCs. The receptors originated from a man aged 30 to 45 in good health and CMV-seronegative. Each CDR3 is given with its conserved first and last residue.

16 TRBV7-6 CASSSLLAGSTDTQYF
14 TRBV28 CASSRTGGDQPQHF
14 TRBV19 CASSPPGLGYGYTF
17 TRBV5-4 CASSPGGSGRSVNEQFF
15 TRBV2 CASSEDRDGYTEAFF
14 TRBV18 CASSTDRGTYEQYF
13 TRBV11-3 CASSLEGGHEAFF
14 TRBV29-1 CSVQGKGSNQPQHF
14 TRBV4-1 CASSQGAGNSPLHF
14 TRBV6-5 CAAGRRGWDEKLFF
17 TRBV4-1 CASSQGMRGTTYNEQFF
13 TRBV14 CASSQDIRDRLFF
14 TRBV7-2 CASNSYSLTNTQYF
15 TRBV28 CASSLRLGGDQPQHF
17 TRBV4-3 CASSQDPGRGRRGEQYF
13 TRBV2 CASRDRANYGYTF
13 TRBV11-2 CASSYSGTGELFF
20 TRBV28 CASSPRPGLAGAGSSYEQYF
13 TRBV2 CAGGQGLAGEQYF
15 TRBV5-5 CASSLTSGITDTQYF
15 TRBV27 CASSFGTGRDSPLHF
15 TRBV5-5 CASSQKHRPGVKEYF
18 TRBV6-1 CASSEKVRDRGLRTEAFF
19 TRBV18 CASSPLSASAGGTTGELFF
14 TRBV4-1 CASSQPGQGHEQYF
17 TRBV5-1 CASSLESPGTALGTQYF
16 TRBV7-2 CASSSGSTSGANVLTF
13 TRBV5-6 CASTLGRGSGYTF
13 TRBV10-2 CASSEGGAYEQYF
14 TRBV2 CASSQGNTNTEAFF
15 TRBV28 CASSSISRMNTEAFF
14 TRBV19 CASSIGTGSIEQFF
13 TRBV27 CASSWEENTEAFF
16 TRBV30 CAWSVPRTGGGYGYTF
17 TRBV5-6 CASSPRRGARGNQPQHF
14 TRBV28 CASSPRDRPFWEYF
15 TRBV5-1 CASSLQGGRGETQYF
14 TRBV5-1 CASSWGQGAGEQYF
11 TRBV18 CASSPSEKLFF
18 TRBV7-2 CASSLDGPGLAGFHEQYF
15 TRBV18 CASSPGTATNQPQHF
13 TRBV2 CASSDGLGAGQHF
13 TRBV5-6 CASRGLAGGEQFF
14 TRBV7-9 CSSSLSQGAYEQYF